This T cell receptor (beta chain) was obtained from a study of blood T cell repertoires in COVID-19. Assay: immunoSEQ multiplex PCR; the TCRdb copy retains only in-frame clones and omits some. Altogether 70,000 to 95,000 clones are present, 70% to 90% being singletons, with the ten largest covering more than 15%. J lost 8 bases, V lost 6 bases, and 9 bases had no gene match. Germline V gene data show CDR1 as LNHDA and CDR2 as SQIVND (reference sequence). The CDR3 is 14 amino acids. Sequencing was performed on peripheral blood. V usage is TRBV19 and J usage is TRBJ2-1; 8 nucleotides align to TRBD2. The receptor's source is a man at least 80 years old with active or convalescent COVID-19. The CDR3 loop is CASSPGLDVYEQFF. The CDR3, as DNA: TGTGCCAGTAGCCCGGGACTAGATGTCTATGAGCAGTTCTTC.